Following are 8 T cell receptor beta chains from one sample sequenced in a study of cytomegalovirus exposure and HLA in healthy donors. TCRdb's table, derived via immunoSEQ multiplex PCR, lists solely in-frame clones and lacks some. Of under 200,000 clones in the sample, about nine tenths were seen once. Specimen: PBMCs. The receptors were gathered from a woman in her late teens or twenties in good health and CMV-seropositive.

This chain connects TRBV4-2 to TRBJ2-3; maybe TRBD2 (5 bases). Trimming removed 3 bases at V and 0 bases at J, with 13 bases between. The CDR3 totals 16 residues. In germline, CDR1 is LGHNA, CDR2 YNFKEQ. CDR3 in DNA: TGTGCCAGCAGCCACACATCTGGCGGGAGCACAGATACGCAGTATTTT. It is translated as CASSHTSGGSTDTQYF.

The chain uses TRBV28 and TRBJ1-5, with a possible D match to TRBD1 (6 bases). CDR1 and CDR2 from the germline V gene are MDHEN and SYDVKM. The V gene lost 5 bases and the J gene lost 4 bases, with 15 bases spanning the gap. This CDR3 comprises 15 residues. This CDR3 is CASSVQGSGNQPQHF. CDR3 nucleotides: TGTGCCAGCAGTGTACAGGGATCGGGGAATCAGCCCCAGCATTTT.

This chain links TRBV6-4 with TRBJ2-6, with 10 bases matching TRBD2. Germline V lookup: CDR1 MRHNA, CDR2 SNTAGT. The CDR3 has 16 residues. Trimming removed 4 bases from V and 0 bases from J; junction bases left unmatched: 0. This chain's CDR3 is CASSGTSGSGANVLTF. The DNA for the CDR3 is TGTGCCAGCAGTGGGACTAGCGGCTCTGGGGCCAACGTCCTGACTTTC.

The J gene is TRBJ2-7, the V gene TRBV7-6; 8 nucleotides agree with TRBD1. The CDR3 has 15 amino acids. Germline CDR1 and CDR2: SGHVS and FNYEAQ. Trimming cost V 5 bases and J 6 bases; bases outside gene matches: 12. The CDR3 region is CASSLRTGPSVEQYF. DNA for the CDR3: TGTGCCAGCAGCCTCCGGACAGGGCCCTCTGTCGAGCAGTACTTC.

The rearrangement links TRBV28 to TRBJ2-2; TRBD1 might be the D (5 bases). The ends were cut back, 4 bases at V and 5 bases at J, with 8 bases in the middle. CDR1 and CDR2 (germline): MDHEN, SYDVKM. The CDR3 consists of 13 residues. DNA for the CDR3: TGTGCCAGCAGTTCTCAGGGTACCGGGGAGCTGTTTTTT. Its protein is CASSSQGTGELFF.

The J gene is TRBJ2-5, the V gene TRBV14; no reliable D call. Germline-derived CDR1 and CDR2 are SGHDN and FVKESK. V was trimmed by 4 bases and J by 5 bases, leaving 11 bases between them. The CDR3 runs to 13 residues. CDR3 in DNA: TGTGCCAGCAGCCCCCGGGTTCTCGAGACCCAGTACTTC. It specifies CASSPRVLETQYF.

The chain couples TRBV29-1 to TRBJ2-1; D remains ambiguous. V lost 4 bases to trimming and J lost 4 bases, with 14 bases between them. Germline assignment: CDR1 SQVTM and CDR2 ANQGSEA. The CDR3 runs to 14 residues. The CDR3 DNA reads TGCAGCGTTGTTTCGTCCCTACCGTACAATGAGCAGTTCTTC. Translating gives CSVVSSLPYNEQFF.

This chain joins TRBV18 and TRBJ2-7; the match to TRBD2 covers 9 bases. J was trimmed by 5 bases and V by 3 bases; bases with no gene match: 5. Per germline, CDR1 KGHSH and CDR2 LQKENI. CDR3 length equals 14 residues. The CDR3 DNA is TGTGCCAGCTCACCCGGAATAGCGGGAGACGAGCAGTACTTC. This sequence encodes CASSPGIAGDEQYF.